This T cell receptor (beta chain) was sequenced in a study of cytomegalovirus exposure and HLA in healthy donors (dated by TCRdb to about 2017). At the level of the whole study: An earlier analysis of approximately 550 of the donors reported 250 to 300 Gb of sequence data and roughly 110 million unique TCR beta sequences from 190 million or so T cells. Around 300 gigabases of sequencing data and approximately 85 million unique TCR sequences were included in an early release covering 550 to 800 HLA-typed donors. Of the 300 to 500 genotyped donors, 81% were placed in the genetic ancestry cluster associated with self-reported Caucasian donors. The study was designed to test whether signatures of past pathogen exposure could be identified by cataloging public T cell receptors. Using immunosequencing, the study profiled T cell repertoires from fewer than 700 subjects and related those repertoires to cytomegalovirus serostatus. In addition to the first cohort of hundreds of subjects, a separate validation cohort of over 90 different subjects was used. To predict cytomegalovirus infection status, the study combined high-throughput TCR immunosequencing, statistical association of individual TCRs with disease status, and machine learning. In a later analysis, previously published TCR beta repertoires from 500 to 750 donors were re-analyzed and high-resolution HLA genotyping was added so that TCR occurrence patterns could be studied. Rather than using new phenotypic data, the later analysis identified candidate immune exposures from TCR beta sequences and from how often those sequences occurred across donors. An earlier analysis of 450 to 750 of the donors used high-throughput TCR beta sequencing to judge whether each TCR beta V gene segment behaved as functional or pseudogenic. Donor age, sex, ethnicity and CMV serostatus were compiled alongside the repertoire data. A later genetic analysis used genome-wide SNP genotypes for about 65% of the 666 donors, treating that subset as a discovery cohort. Every discovery cohort repertoire had been produced on one sequencing platform. Class I and class II HLA loci were covered by the typing at four-digit resolution. The number of donors typed differed by locus, with about 629-630 for A, B, C, DRB1 and DQB1, 522 for DQA1, nearly 610 for DPA1, and around 430 for DPB1. Four to six DR-DQ haplotypes were handled as single units for association and clustering, since linkage in the cohort was strong. Among 398 genotyped donors of the cohort, an average of approximately 240,000 unique TCR beta nucleotide sequences was sequenced per donor, of which about 19% were non-productive. Here is what the overall study found, with its caveats: A later analysis found that HLA-associated TCR beta chains were more clonally expanded and had lower generation probabilities than equally common non-associated chains. The classifier was reported to diagnose cytomegalovirus status with high specificity and sensitivity in both the original and validation cohorts. Broadly in line with IMGT annotations, most TCR beta V segments showed up in productive rearrangements about 90% or about 30% of the time in an earlier analysis of under 700 of the donors. A later genetic analysis associated a missense DCLRE1C variant with V-gene and J-gene trimming of TCR beta chains, and an independent cohort replicated the association. Linkage disequilibrium might explain the correlated functional status among segregating V segments, but an unknown experimental factor could not be excluded. Across donors, most TCR sequences were observed very rarely, whereas some public TCRs were present in many individuals. A few of the identified cytomegalovirus-associated TCR beta chains were confirmed in vitro to be specific for cytomegalovirus antigens. Compared with the approximately 720-donor mean, donors in an Asian-associated ancestry cluster had fewer N-insertions in productive TCRs, according to a later genetic analysis. When HLA alleles, especially DR and DQ, strongly co-occurred, attributing TCR associations to individual alleles was difficult. Presence/absence analyses assumed roughly uniform sequencing depth across donors, an assumption that may not hold. Specific HLA alleles were associated with 18,000 or so TCR beta sequences at a false discovery rate of 0.05 in a later analysis. According to a later analysis, most CMV-associated TCR beta chains appeared to be HLA-restricted, and the HLA associations seemed to be driven largely by CMV exposure. It was suggested by the authors that the approach could potentially be generalized to other disease states and immunological phenotypes. This cohort had only TCR beta chains sequenced, and the lack of alpha or paired-chain data limited which features could be detected. For the cohort, immune exposure information was limited to CMV serostatus. A further reported finding was that TCR beta sequences accurately predicted the HLA-A and HLA-B alleles for most subjects in the first cohort. Because HLA typing was missing for some donors at each locus, association tests included only the typed subset. The sequencing pipeline was judged likely to have produced a cluster of highly shared sequence variants as a technical artifact. In the study, 164 TCR beta chains were listed as associated with cytomegalovirus. According to a later analysis, parvovirus B19, influenza, CMV and Epstein-Barr virus appeared linked to several top co-occurrence clusters. According to a later analysis, TCR association rates differed among HLA loci, with DRB1 alleles showing the most associated TCRs and HLA-C alleles showing the fewest. The earlier analysis of some 540 of the donors excluded 15 to 20 rarely observed V segments, including chromosome 9 orphons, because counts were too low. Because the 87-base-pair reads could not distinguish some IMGT-functional V segments, including TRBV6-2 and TRBV6-3, those segments were excluded.

The cohort was made up of around 720 healthy bone marrow donors. At the time of sampling, all cohort members were nominally healthy, though unrecorded immune exposures were likely present. The donor was CMV seropositive and belonged to the group of 250 to 350 seropositive cohort members. A peripheral blood sample was provided by each donor, and peripheral blood mononuclear cells were used for TCR beta sequencing. The Qiagen DNeasy Blood Extraction Kit was used to extract genomic DNA from the blood cell samples. Library construction relied on the immunoSEQ multiplex PCR assay. A mixture of 60 forward primers for TCR Vbeta segments and 13 reverse primers for TCR Jbeta segments was used in the multiplex PCR. Amplification of the CDR3 region of rearranged TCR beta genes was performed with a multiplex PCR assay on genomic DNA. Amplified TCR beta libraries were sequenced as 87-base-pair reads on the Illumina HiSeq System. The study's own analysis went as follows. Across the 600 to 700 repertoires, a later analysis counted roughly 77 million unique TCR beta chains, about 10 million of which were shared by at least two donors. A nearest-neighbor algorithm error-corrected the raw reads and collapsed the reads into unique sequences, merging closely related sequences to remove PCR and sequencing errors. To assign V, D and J gene segments, CDR3 sequences were aligned to IMGT reference sequences. Each retained sequence needed at least a six-nucleotide match to both a V gene segment and a J gene segment. Rearrangements were called productive when the CDR3 lacked stop codons and stayed in frame with V and J; all others were non-productive. CDR3 was defined by IMGT convention, running from the second conserved V-encoded cysteine to the conserved J-encoded phenylalanine. The earlier analysis of about 590 of the donors excluded sequences that lacked an unambiguous match to a single V gene segment. An earlier analysis of under 750 of the donors called V segments functional above 56.7% productive rearrangements and segregating when the between-donor standard deviation exceeded 5%. To diagnose cytomegalovirus status from the catalog of TCR beta chain sequences, a statistical classification framework was built. In a later analysis, TCR nucleotide sequences were compared against IMGT/GENE-DB human TR gene sequences so that V and J genes could be assigned. Using the TCRdist pipeline, a later analysis assigned CDR3 sequences along with most-parsimonious VDJ recombination scenarios. In a later analysis, every TCR beta chain was defined by the combination of its CDR3 amino acid sequence and its V-gene family, and reads without a unique V-gene family were dropped. To address suspected cross-contamination and a sequencing artifact, a later analysis removed approximately 590 highly shared, low-generation-probability nucleotide sequences. A later analysis calculated a clonal expansion index for each public chain from normalized within-repertoire ranks of inferred template counts. In a later analysis, generation probabilities were computed with a VDJ recombination model fitted to out-of-frame rearrangements, and the resulting probabilities were checked against IGoR. A later analysis scored TCR-TCR, TCR-HLA and TCR-CMV co-occurrence with hypergeometric tests, applying a repertoire-size bias correction to TCR pairs. To estimate false discovery rates, a later analysis permuted the HLA or CMV assignments 20 times. In a later analysis, co-occurring TCRs were grouped using DBSCAN, and TCRdist sequence similarity was added for clustering within HLA-allele-positive subsets. Co-occurrence clustering excluded repertoires with fewer than 30,000 or more than 120,000 public chains, plus five with anomalous nucleotide sharing. TCRdb holds this immuneACCESS table with in-frame rearrangements only. Some clones are missing; in checked studies, unresolved V genes explain under half, and the rest has no known cause. The V and J calls and clone size were taken over from that table, and D and trimming were inferred from the DNA. The sample table holds 200,000 to 250,000 clones, of which almost 70% were seen once. Approximately 2.5% of the sample lies in the top ten.

A remark on this clone: The antigen this receptor binds is unknown. No base-level quality is on record; no much larger clone is a single base apart.

After removal of 4 bases from V and 6 bases from J, the junction retains 9 bases not matched to a gene. The CDR3 sequence holds 15 residues, the cysteine and phenylalanine included. Only the CDR3 part of the read is kept: 45 bases, read in frame from the first base. The germline V gene yields SGHRS for CDR1 and YFSETQ for CDR2. The chain is made from TRBV5-1 and TRBJ2-3; 9 middle bases align to TRBD2. Sequencing was performed on PBMCs. The TCR sequence derives from a man aged 40-55 years in good health and CMV-seropositive. The DNA sequence follows: TGCGCCAGCAGCCCTACTGCGAGCGGGGGGGATACGCAGTATTTT. Its protein reads: CASSPTASGGDTQYF.